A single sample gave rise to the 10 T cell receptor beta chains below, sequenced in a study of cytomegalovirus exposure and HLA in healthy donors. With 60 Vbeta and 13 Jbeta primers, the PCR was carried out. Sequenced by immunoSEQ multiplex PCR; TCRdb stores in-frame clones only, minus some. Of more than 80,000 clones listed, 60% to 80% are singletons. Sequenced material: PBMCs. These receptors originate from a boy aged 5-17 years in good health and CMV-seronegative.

The CDR3: CASSFMRGSLGNIQYF. For the CDR3, the DNA is TGTGCCAGCAGCTTCATGAGGGGGAGCTTAGGAAACATTCAGTACTTC. This chain connects TRBV5-4 to TRBJ2-4; perhaps TRBD1 as D (6 bases). This CDR3 has 16 residues. Trimming removed 2 bases at V and 6 bases at J, with 18 bases between. Germline V CDR1 and CDR2: SGHNT, YYREEE (reference sequence). Full variable domain (missing parts from reference TRBV5-4 and TRBJ2-4): ETGVTQSPTHLIKTRGQQVTLRCSSQSGHNTVSWYQQALGQGPQFIFQYYREEENGRGNFPPRFSGLQFPNYSSELNVNALELDDSALYLCASSFMRGSLGNIQYFGAGTRLSVL.

The CDR3 sequence is CASSRGSTDTQYF. In DNA form, the CDR3 reads TGTGCCAGCAGCAGAGGTAGCACAGATACGCAGTATTTT. The chain combines TRBV7-3 with TRBJ2-3; no clear D gene. The germline gives CDR1 SGHTA, CDR2 FQGTGA. The CDR3 extends over 13 amino acids. The germline V and J ends were trimmed by 5 bases and 0 bases, with 6 bases remaining between them.

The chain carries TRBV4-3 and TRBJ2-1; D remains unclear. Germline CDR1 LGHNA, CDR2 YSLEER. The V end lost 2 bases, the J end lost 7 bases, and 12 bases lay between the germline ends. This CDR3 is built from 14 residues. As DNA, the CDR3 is TGCGCCAGCAGCCAAATTGGAGAGAGGAATGAGCAGTTCTTC. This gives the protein CASSQIGERNEQFF.

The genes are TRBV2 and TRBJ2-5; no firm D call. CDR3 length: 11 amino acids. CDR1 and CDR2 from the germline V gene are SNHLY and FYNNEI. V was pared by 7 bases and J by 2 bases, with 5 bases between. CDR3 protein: CASTLQETQYF. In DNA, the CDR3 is TGTGCCAGCACCCTACAAGAGACCCAGTACTTC.

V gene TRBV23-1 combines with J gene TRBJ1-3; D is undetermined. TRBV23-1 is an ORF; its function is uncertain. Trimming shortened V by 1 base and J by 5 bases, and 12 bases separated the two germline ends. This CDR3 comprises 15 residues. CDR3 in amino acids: CASSQCGLNRNTIYF. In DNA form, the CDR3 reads TGCGCCAGCAGTCAATGCGGGTTAAATCGAAACACCATATATTTT.

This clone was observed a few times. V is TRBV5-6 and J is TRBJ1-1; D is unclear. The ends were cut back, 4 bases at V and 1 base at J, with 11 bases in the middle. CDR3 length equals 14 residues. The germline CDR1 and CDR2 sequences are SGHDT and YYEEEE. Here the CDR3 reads CASSRAGENTEAFF. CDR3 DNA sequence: TGTGCCAGCAGCCGGGCGGGAGAGAACACTGAAGCTTTCTTT.

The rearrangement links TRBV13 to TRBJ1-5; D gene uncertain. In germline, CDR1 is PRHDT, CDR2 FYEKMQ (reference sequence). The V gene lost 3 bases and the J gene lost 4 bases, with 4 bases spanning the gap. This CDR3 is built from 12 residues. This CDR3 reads CASSFRNQPQHF. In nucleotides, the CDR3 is TGTGCCAGCAGCTTTCGGAATCAGCCCCAGCATTTT.

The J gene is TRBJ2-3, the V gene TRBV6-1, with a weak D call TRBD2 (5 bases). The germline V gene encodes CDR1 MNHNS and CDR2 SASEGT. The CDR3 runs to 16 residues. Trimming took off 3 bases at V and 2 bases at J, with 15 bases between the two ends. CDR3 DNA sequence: TGTGCCAGCAGTGACCCCCCGGGATCCCCCACAGATACGCAGTATTTT. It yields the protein CASSDPPGSPTDTQYF.

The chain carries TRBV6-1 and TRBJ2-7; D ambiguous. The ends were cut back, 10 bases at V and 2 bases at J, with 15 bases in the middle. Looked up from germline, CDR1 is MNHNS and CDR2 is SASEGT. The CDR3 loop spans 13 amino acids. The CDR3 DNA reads TGTGCCACCTCCGCAGCGCCACCCTACGAGCAGTACTTC. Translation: CATSAAPPYEQYF.

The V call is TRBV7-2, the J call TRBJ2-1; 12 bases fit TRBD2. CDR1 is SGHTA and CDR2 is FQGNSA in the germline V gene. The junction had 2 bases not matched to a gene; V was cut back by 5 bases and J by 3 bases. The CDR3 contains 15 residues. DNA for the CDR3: TGTGCCAGCAGCCCGGGACTAGCGGGCTACAATGAGCAGTTCTTC. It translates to CASSPGLAGYNEQFF.